The T cell receptor (beta chain) described here comes from a study of Ad26.COV2.S vaccination and SARS-CoV-2 variants. Broader study findings: Vaccine and placebo groups showed comparable non-spike TCR breadth. The placebo group had lower spike-specific TCR breadth than the vaccine recipients did. It is possible that the TCR breadth and depth analyses underestimated the total T cell responses. Following vaccination, spike-specific CD8+ and CD4+ T cell responses reportedly exhibited substantial breadth.

The protocol was immunoSEQ multiplex PCR, while the TCRdb copy is restricted to in-frame clones and leaves out a portion. The data show approximately 400,000 clones, about 90% seen once. A remark on this clone: Its matching antigen is unknown.

The J segment lost 6 bases and the V segment lost 3 bases, leaving 9 bases of the junction unmatched. CDR3 length: 15 amino acids. Germline V gene lookup returns CDR1 SGHRS and CDR2 YFSETQ. The sequencing here drew on peripheral blood, taken after recovery from COVID-19. The rearrangement uses TRBV5-1 and TRBJ1-1, with 9 bases identical to TRBD1. This sequence originates from a human donor who had recovered from COVID-19. Written as DNA, the CDR3 is TGCGCCAGCAGCTCGTGGGGACAGGGAGGACCTGAAGCTTTCTTT. This translates into CASSSWGQGGPEAFF.